The sequence of this T cell receptor beta chain was determined in a study of T cells in Graves' hyperthyroidism and ophthalmopathy. Study-level information: Peripheral blood samples were taken at initial diagnosis, prior to any treatment. Study outcomes and limitations: Before onset, ophthalmopathy was predicted by the model a median roughly 6.8 months earlier.

V gave up 5 bases and J gave up 0 bases, with 9 bases separating them. Germline CDR1 is MNHEY and CDR2 is SMNVEV (reference sequence). The CDR3 consists of 14 residues. With respect to this clonotype: Its antigen is not known.

Using RNA transcripts as the source, TCR beta CDR3 regions were amplified. With the HTBI primer set, the TCR CDR3 went through a first round of RT-PCR. Via MiXCR, TCRdb re-called the multiplex PCR reads, giving one row per CDR3 protein. The repertoire consists of around 600,000 distinct CDR3 sequences, with 15% to 18% occurring once and the leading ten covering 7.3%. The receptor comes from a woman aged 25 to 39 with Graves' hyperthyroidism. The chain combines TRBV27 with TRBJ2-3; D is undetermined. What was sequenced was blood. CDR3 bases: TGTGCCAGCAGTCGAGTAACTAGCACAGATACGCAGTATTTT. Its protein is CASSRVTSTDTQYF.